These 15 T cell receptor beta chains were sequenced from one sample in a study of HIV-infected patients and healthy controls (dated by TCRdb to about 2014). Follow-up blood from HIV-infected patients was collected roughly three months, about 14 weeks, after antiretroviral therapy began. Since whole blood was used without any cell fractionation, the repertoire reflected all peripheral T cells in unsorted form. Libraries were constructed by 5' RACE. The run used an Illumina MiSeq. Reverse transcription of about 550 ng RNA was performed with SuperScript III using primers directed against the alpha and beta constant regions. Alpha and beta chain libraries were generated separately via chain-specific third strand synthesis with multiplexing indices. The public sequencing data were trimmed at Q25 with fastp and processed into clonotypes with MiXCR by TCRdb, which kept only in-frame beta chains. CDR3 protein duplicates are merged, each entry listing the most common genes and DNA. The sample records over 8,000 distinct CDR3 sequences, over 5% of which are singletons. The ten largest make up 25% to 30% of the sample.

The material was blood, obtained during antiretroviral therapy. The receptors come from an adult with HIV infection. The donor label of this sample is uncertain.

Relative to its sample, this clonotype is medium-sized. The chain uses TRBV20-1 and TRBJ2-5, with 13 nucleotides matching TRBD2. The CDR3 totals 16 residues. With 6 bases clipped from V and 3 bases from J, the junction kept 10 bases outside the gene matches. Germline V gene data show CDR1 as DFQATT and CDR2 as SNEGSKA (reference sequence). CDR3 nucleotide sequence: TGCAGTGCCGAACCAACTAGCGGGGGGGCCAAAGAGACCCAGTACTTC. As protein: CSAEPTSGGAKETQYF.

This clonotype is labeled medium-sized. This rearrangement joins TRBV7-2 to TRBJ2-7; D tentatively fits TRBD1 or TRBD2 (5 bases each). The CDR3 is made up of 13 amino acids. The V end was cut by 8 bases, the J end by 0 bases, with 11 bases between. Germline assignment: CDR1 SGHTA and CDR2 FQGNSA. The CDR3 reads CASRDLGSYEQYF. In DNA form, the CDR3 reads TGTGCCAGCCGGGACCTGGGCTCCTACGAGCAGTACTTC.

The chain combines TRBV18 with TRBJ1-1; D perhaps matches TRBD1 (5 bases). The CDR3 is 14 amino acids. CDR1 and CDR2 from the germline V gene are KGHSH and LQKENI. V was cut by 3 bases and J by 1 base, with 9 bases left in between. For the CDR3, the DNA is TGTGCCAGCTCACCGGGGGATAAGAACACTGAAGCTTTCTTT. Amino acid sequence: CASSPGDKNTEAFF.

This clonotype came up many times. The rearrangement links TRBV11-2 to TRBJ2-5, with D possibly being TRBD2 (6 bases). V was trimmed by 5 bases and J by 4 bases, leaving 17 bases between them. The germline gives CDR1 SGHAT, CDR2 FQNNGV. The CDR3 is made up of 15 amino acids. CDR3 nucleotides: TGTGCCAGCAGCCCCGGCGGGGACTTGGGAGAGACCCAGTACTTC. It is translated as CASSPGGDLGETQYF.

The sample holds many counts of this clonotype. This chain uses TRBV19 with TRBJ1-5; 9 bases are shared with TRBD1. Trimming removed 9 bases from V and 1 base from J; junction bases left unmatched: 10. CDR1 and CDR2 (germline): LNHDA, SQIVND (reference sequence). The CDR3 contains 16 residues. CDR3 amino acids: CASQKQGAGSNQPQHF. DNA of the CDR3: TGTGCCAGCCAAAAACAGGGGGCAGGGAGCAATCAGCCCCAGCATTTT. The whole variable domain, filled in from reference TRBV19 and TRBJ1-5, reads DGGITQSPKYLFRKEGQNVTLSCEQNLNHDAMYWYRQDPGQGLRLIYYSQIVNDFQKGDIAEGYSVSREKKESFPLTVTSAQKNPTAFYLCASQKQGAGSNQPQHFGDGTRLSIL.

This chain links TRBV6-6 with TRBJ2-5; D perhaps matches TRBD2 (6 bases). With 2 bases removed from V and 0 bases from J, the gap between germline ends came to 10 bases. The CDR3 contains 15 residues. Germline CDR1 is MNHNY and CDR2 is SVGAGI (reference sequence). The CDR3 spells CASSYVAGNQETQYF. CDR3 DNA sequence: TGTGCCAGCAGTTACGTGGCGGGAAACCAAGAGACCCAGTACTTC.

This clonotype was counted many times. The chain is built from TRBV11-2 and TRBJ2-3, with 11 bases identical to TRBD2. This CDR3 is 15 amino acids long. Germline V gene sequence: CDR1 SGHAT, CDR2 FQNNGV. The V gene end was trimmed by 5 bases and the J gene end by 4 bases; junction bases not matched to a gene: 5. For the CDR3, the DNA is TGTGCCAGCAGCGTTAGCGGGGGGGGGGCAGATACGCAGTATTTT. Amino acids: CASSVSGGGADTQYF.

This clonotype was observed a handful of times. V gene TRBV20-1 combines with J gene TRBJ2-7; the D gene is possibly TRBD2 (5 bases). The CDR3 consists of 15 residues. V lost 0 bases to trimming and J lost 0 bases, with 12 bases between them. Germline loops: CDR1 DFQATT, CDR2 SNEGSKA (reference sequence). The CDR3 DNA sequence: TGCAGTGCTAGAGATGAGGGTTCGAGCTCCTACGAGCAGTACTTC. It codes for CSARDEGSSSYEQYF.

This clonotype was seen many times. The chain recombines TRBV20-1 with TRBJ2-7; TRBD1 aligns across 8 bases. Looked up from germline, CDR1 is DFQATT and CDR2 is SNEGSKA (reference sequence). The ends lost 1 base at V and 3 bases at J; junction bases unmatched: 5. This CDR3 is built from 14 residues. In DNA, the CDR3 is TGCAGTGCTAGAGGCCTCGACAGGGGCTACGAGCAGTACTTC. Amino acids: CSARGLDRGYEQYF.

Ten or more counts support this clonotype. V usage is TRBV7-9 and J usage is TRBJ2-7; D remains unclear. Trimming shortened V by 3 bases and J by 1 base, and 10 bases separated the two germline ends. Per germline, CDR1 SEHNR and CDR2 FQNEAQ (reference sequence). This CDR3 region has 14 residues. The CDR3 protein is CASSFRHPSYEQYF. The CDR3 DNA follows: TGTGCCAGCAGCTTCCGACACCCGTCCTACGAGCAGTACTTC. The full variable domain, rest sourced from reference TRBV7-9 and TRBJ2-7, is DTGVSQNPRHKITKRGQNVTFRCDPISEHNRLYWYRQTLGQGPEFLTYFQNEAQLEKSRLLSDRFSAERPKGSFSTLEIQRTEQGDSAMYLCASSFRHPSYEQYFGPGTRLTVT.

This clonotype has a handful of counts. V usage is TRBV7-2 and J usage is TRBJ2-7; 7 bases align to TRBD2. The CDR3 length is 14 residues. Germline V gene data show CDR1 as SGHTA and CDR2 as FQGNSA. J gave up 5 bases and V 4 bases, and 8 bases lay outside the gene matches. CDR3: CASSSRRGGDEQYF. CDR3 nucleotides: TGTGCCAGCAGCTCACGTAGGGGAGGGGACGAGCAGTACTTC.

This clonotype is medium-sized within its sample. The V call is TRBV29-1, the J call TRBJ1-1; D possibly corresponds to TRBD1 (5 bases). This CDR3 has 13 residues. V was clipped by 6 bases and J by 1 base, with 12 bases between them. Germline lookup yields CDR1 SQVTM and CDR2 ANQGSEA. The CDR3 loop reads CSVEGPQNTEAFF. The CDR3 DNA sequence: TGCAGCGTGGAGGGGCCTCAGAACACTGAAGCTTTCTTT.

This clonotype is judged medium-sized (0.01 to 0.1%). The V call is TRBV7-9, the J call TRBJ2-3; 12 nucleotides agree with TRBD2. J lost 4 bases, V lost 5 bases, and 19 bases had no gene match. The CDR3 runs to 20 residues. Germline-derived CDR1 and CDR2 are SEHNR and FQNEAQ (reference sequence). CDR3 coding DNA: TGTGCCAGCAGCGGGAGCGAGACAGGGGCGGCTAGCGGGGGGGCAGATACGCAGTATTTT. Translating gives CASSGSETGAASGGADTQYF. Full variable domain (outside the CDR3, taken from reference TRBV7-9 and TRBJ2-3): DTGVSQNPRHKITKRGQNVTFRCDPISEHNRLYWYRQTLGQGPEFLTYFQNEAQLEKSRLLSDRFSAERPKGSFSTLEIQRTEQGDSAMYLCASSGSETGAASGGADTQYFGPGTRLTVL.

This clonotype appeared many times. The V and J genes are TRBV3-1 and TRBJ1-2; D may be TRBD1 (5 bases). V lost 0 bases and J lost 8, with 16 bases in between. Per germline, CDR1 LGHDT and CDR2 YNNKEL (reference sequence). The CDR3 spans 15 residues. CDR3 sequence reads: CASSQERDLVEGYTF. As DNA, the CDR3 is TGTGCCAGCAGCCAAGAGCGGGACCTAGTAGAGGGCTACACCTTC.

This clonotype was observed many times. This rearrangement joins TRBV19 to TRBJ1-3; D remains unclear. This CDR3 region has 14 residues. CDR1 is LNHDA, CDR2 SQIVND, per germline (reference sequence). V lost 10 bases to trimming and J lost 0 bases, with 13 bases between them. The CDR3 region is CATRRTGSGNTIYF. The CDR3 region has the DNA TGTGCCACCCGGCGGACCGGCTCTGGAAACACCATATATTTT.